A selection of T cell receptor beta chains follows, all from one sample in a study of blood T cell repertoires in COVID-19. Profiled with immunoSEQ multiplex PCR; TCRdb holds only in-frame clones, not every one. Among roughly 130,000 clones, roughly 90% were seen once, and the ten largest hold about 2.3%. The sequenced material came from PBMCs or T cells enriched from blood (not recorded which). The source of these receptors is a woman aged 50 to 60 who had recovered from COVID-19. Both conserved end residues are part of each CDR3. Fields, in order: J gene, clone size, CDR3 length, V gene, D gene, CDR3 protein, CDR3 DNA. A D gene is named only where the DNA matches it firmly. Some rows have no size entry. The others give once, few or many, or a class for an expanded clone.

J: TRBJ2-1
size: -
length: 15
V: TRBV12-5
D: TRBD2
CDR3: CASGLGTGGKDEQFF
DNA: TGTGCTAGTGGCCTCGGAACGGGGGGGAAGGATGAGCAGTTCTTC

J: TRBJ1-2
size: -
length: 15
V: TRBV7-3
D: TRBD1
CDR3: CASSLGQGGNYGYTF
DNA: TGTGCCAGCAGCTTAGGACAGGGGGGAAACTATGGCTACACCTTC

J: TRBJ1-2
size: -
length: 17
V: TRBV19
D: TRBD1
CDR3: CASSIVRDRGRDYGYTF
DNA: TGTGCCAGTAGTATCGTCCGGGACAGGGGGCGCGACTATGGCTACACCTTC

J: TRBJ1-6
size: few
length: 17
V: TRBV19
D: TRBD1
CDR3: CASSIRDRYQGGSPLHF
DNA: TGTGCCAGTAGTATAAGGGACCGGTACCAGGGGGGTTCACCCCTCCACTTT

J: TRBJ1-4
size: -
length: 15
V: TRBV27
D: -
CDR3: CASSWDISTNEKLFF
DNA: TGTGCCAGCAGTTGGGACATCTCAACTAATGAAAAACTGTTTTTT

J: TRBJ1-6
size: -
length: 14
V: TRBV15
D: -
CDR3: CATSRDGADSPLHF
DNA: TGTGCCACCAGCAGAGATGGGGCTGATTCACCCCTCCACTTT

J: TRBJ2-7
size: once
length: 14
V: TRBV19
D: -
CDR3: CASSIDRGLYEQYF
DNA: TGTGCCAGTAGTATAGATCGAGGACTCTACGAGCAGTACTTC

J: TRBJ2-5
size: -
length: 14
V: TRBV7-9
D: -
CDR3: CASSPRDFQETQYF
DNA: TGTGCCAGCAGCCCCCGGGACTTCCAAGAGACCCAGTACTTC

J: TRBJ1-5
size: once
length: 14
V: TRBV18
D: -
CDR3: CASSLGHNNQPQHF
DNA: TGTGCCAGCTCACTAGGACACAACAATCAGCCCCAGCATTTT

J: TRBJ1-1
size: once
length: 16
V: TRBV19
D: TRBD1
CDR3: CASSIFQGAADTEAFF
DNA: TGTGCCAGTAGTATTTTCCAGGGGGCGGCGGACACTGAAGCTTTCTTT

J: TRBJ1-6
size: -
length: 14
V: TRBV21-1
D: -
CDR3: CAEAWGRRGSPLHF
DNA: TGTGCCGAGGCCTGGGGCAGGAGGGGATCACCCCTCCACTTT

J: TRBJ2-5
size: few
length: 13
V: TRBV30
D: TRBD1
CDR3: CAWGGQGQETQYF
DNA: TGTGCCTGGGGGGGACAGGGACAAGAGACCCAGTACTTC

J: TRBJ1-2
size: -
length: 14
V: TRBV19
D: -
CDR3: CASSPGLTNYGYTF
DNA: TGTGCCAGTAGTCCGGGACTCACAAACTATGGCTACACCTTC

J: TRBJ1-2
size: -
length: 13
V: TRBV12-3/TRBV12-4
D: -
CDR3: CASSLPGERGYTF
DNA: TGTGCCAGCAGTTTACCGGGGGAAAGGGGCTACACCTTC